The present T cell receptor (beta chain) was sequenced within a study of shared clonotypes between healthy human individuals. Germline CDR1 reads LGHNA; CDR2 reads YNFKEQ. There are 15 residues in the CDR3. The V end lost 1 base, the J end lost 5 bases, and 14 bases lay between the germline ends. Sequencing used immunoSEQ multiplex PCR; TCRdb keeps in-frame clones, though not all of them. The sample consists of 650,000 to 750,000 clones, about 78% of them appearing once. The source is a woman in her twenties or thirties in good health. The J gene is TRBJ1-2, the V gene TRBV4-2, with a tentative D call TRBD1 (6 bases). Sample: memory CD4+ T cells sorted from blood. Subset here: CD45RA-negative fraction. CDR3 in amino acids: CASSQASGQGYGYTF. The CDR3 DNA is TGTGCCAGCAGCCAAGCCTCAGGGCAGGGGTATGGCTACACCTTC.